The clone carrying this TCR beta chain was seen a few times. The antigen is unknown. CDR1 and CDR2 (germline): DFQATT, SNEGSKA (reference sequence). The CDR3 spans 18 residues. V trimming: 3 bases; J trimming: 2 bases; junction bases outside the gene matches: 13. Unique molecular identifiers were present in the TCR beta cDNA libraries. T cells numbering 1 to 10 million yielded some 520,000 cDNA molecules. A single record per CDR3 protein comes from TCRdb applying MiXCR to the PCR reads. Of approximately 770,000 distinct CDR3 sequences in the sample, more than 45% were seen once. This sample is part of a study of post-analysis software for immune sequencing data. About the research overall: Included among the disease courses, which were recorded for the cohort, were relapsing-remitting, secondary progressive and progressive-relapsing multiple sclerosis. Overall study results and limits: Those samples that were prepared in the same batch co-clustered strongly by F measure. Relative to controls, patients with multiple sclerosis showed significantly lower normalized Chao1 diversity. About five TRBV segments occurring more often in patients than controls included TRBV5-6, TRBV5-1 and TRBV20-1.

The TCR sequence derives from a girl between 10 and 17 years old with multiple sclerosis. V is TRBV20-1 and J is TRBJ2-3; 11 positions agree with TRBD2. Sequencing was carried out using blood. The CDR3 DNA follows: TGCAGTGCTAGCGCAGCTAGCGGGAGGTCTAAAAACACAGATACGCAGTATTTT. It is translated as CSASAASGRSKNTDTQYF.